Reported below is one T cell receptor beta chain. The sample comes from a study of blood T cell repertoires in COVID-19. About the study: Acute-phase and convalescent COVID-19 samples originated in the United States, Italy and Spain. T cells, B-cell-depleted T cells, or PBMCs supplied cDNA or gDNA.

Study processing details: Using reference gene primer amplification, nucleated cell counts were estimated. TCRdb keeps only in-frame clones here, not all; method: immunoSEQ multiplex PCR. V and J calls and clone size are as listed in that table; D and trimming were resolved from the DNA. The table has about 220,000 clones, 80% to 85% seen once; the top ten hold 2% to 2.5%. The germline V gene has CDR1 SGHTA and CDR2 FQGTGA. The CDR3 contains 15 residues. With V trimmed by 4 bases and J by 3 bases, 4 bases remained unmatched. This clonotype originated in an older woman with acute or convalescent COVID-19. Input material: peripheral blood. The gene calls are TRBV7-3 and TRBJ2-7, with TRBD1 matching over 12 bases. The CDR3 bases are TGTGCCAGCAGCTCGGGACAGGGGGCTGTCTACGAGCAGTACTTC. Residues: CASSSGQGAVYEQYF.